This T cell receptor beta chain emerged from a study of T cell responses to AZD1222 COVID-19 vaccine (TCRdb year 2021). In the study overall: A total of 240 or so trial participants underwent TCR sequencing, of whom about 210 had received two doses of AZD1222 and around 25 had received two doses of the MenACWY control vaccine. Trial participants were enrolled into age subgroups of 18-55, 56-69 and 70-plus years, which contained approximately 150, 28 and 58 TCR-sequenced participants, respectively.

Broader findings and caveats from the paper: Because no day 14 peak-response samples were available, the repertoires could be characterized only after the peak T cell response. Reportedly, almost half of the unique spike-specific TCRs recognized epitopes lying outside the regions that are mutated in the B.1.351 and B.1.1.7 variants. Vaccine-associated CD4 TCRs spanned the whole spike protein, with dominant responses in regions 160-218 and 743-854. The 56-69-year group was small, and its depth increase did not reach significance, likely because of low power. After two AZD1222 doses, spike-specific TCR breadth and depth were significantly higher than at day 0 and than in MenACWY recipients. Only 5 to 7 AZD1222 recipients were SARS-CoV-2 seropositive at baseline, limiting conclusions about previously exposed vaccinees. Participants were mostly white British and included more females than males, and it was suggested by the authors that clonal diversity may have been underestimated.

In regard to this clone: What this receptor recognizes is not known. No base quality values were provided; no much bigger clone lies one nucleotide off.

V and J are trimmed by 4 bases and 0 bases, and the gene matches miss 2 bases of the junction. The CDR3 has 15 amino acids, counting the end cysteine and phenylalanine. Of all the DNA, just the CDR3 is kept, 45 bases in frame from base 1. Per the germline V gene (reference sequence), SGHNT is the CDR1 and YYREEE is the CDR2. The CDR3 regions of human TCRbeta chains were subjected to immunosequencing. In the authors' own workflow: TCRs in the repertoires were compared against a reference library of SARS-CoV-2-specific TCRs that had been generated with the MIRA antigen-specificity platform. Breadth meant the fraction of unique TCRs that were SARS-CoV-2-associated, whereas depth meant the fraction of total T cells that were SARS-CoV-2-associated. Using the MIRA data, each spike-specific TCR was assigned both to the spike region to which the TCR was reactive and to a CD4 or CD8 class. Log10-transformed breadth and depth values were compared by one-way ANOVA with Sidak's multiple comparisons tests. The clones in this table, taken by TCRdb from immuneACCESS, are in-frame only. Not every clone is retained; where verified, under half of the shortfall comes from an unresolved V gene, and the cause of the rest is unknown. From that table come the V and J calls and clone size; the DNA was used to work out D and trimming. The sample profile shows 100,000 to 150,000 clones; 90% of them were found once. Nearly 4.5% of the sample belongs to the ten largest clones.

The time point label here, explained by the study, means: baseline before first vaccination. The treatment or condition label on this specimen signifies: meningococcal conjugate vaccine given as trial control. The vaccinee samples were drawn from two UK trials, COV001 and COV002, one of which was a single-blind randomized controlled phase 2/3 trial testing AZD1222 (ChAdOx1 nCoV-19) in healthy adults. For TCRbeta chain sequencing, PBMC samples were collected from trial participants at day 0 and at day 28 after the second dose. The chain is assembled from TRBV5-4 and TRBJ2-3, and 10 junctional nucleotides match TRBD2. Sequencing was performed on peripheral blood, taken on day 0 of MenACWY control vaccination. The origin of this receptor is an adult in good health. The nucleotide sequence is TGTGCCAGCAGCGAAGCGGGAGGGAGCACAGATACGCAGTATTTT. The encoded protein is CASSEAGGSTDTQYF.